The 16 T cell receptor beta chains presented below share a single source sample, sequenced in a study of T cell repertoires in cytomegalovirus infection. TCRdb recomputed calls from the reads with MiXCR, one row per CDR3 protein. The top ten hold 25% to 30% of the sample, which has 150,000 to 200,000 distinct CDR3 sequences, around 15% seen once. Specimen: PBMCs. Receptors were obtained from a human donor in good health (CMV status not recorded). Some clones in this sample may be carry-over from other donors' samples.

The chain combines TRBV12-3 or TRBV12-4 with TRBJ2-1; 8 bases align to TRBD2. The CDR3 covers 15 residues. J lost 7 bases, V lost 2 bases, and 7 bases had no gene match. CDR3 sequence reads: CASSLTGGPGNEQFF. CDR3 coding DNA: TGTGCCAGCAGTTTAACGGGAGGGCCTGGGAATGAGCAGTTCTTC.

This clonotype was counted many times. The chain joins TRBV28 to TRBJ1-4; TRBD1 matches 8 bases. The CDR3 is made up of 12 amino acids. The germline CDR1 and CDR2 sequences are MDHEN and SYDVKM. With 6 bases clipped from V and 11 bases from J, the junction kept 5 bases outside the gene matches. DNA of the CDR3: TGTGCCAGCAGAGAAACAGGGGGTAAACTGTTTTTT. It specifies CASRETGGKLFF.

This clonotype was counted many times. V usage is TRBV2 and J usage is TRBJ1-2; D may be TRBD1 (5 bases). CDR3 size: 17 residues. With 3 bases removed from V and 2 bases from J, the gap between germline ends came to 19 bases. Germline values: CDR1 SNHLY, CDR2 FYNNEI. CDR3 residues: CASSDQNRRLPNYGYTF. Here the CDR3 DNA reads TGTGCCAGCAGTGATCAGAACAGGAGGTTACCCAACTATGGCTACACCTTC. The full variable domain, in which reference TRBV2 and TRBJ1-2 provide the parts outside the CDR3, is EPEVTQTPSHQVTQMGQEVILRCVPISNHLYFYWYRQILGQKVEFLVSFYNNEISEKSEIFDDQFSVERPDGSNFTLKIRSTKLEDSAMYFCASSDQNRRLPNYGYTFGSGTRLTVV.

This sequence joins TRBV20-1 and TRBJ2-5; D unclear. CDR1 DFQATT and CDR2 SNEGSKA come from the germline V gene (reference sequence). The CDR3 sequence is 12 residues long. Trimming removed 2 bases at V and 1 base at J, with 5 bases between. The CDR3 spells CSARRTQETQYF. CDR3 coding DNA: TGCAGTGCTAGACGGACCCAAGAGACCCAGTACTTC.

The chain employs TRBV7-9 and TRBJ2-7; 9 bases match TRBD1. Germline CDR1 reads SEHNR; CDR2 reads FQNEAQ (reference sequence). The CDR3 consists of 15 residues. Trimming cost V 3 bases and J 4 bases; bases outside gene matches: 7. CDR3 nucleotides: TGTGCCAGCAGCTTGACCGGGACAGGGCTATACGAGCAGTACTTC. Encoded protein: CASSLTGTGLYEQYF. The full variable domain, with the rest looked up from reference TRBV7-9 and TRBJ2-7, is DTGVSQNPRHKITKRGQNVTFRCDPISEHNRLYWYRQTLGQGPEFLTYFQNEAQLEKSRLLSDRFSAERPKGSFSTLEIQRTEQGDSAMYLCASSLTGTGLYEQYFGPGTRLTVT.

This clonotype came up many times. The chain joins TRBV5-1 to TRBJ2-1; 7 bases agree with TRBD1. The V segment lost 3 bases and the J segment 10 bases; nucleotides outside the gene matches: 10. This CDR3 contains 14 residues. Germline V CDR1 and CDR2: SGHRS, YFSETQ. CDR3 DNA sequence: TGCGCCAGCAGCTACGGACAGGTATTGGCGGAGCAGTTCTTC. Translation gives CASSYGQVLAEQFF.

The CDR3 spells CSARDLGGVYEQYF. In nucleotides, the CDR3 is TGCAGTGCTAGAGATCTTGGCGGGGTCTACGAGCAGTACTTC. The V gene is TRBV20-1, the J gene TRBJ2-7; perhaps TRBD2 as D (6 bases). Germline CDR1 and CDR2: DFQATT and SNEGSKA (reference sequence). With 0 bases removed from V and 3 bases from J, the gap between germline ends came to 12 bases. The CDR3 has 14 residues.

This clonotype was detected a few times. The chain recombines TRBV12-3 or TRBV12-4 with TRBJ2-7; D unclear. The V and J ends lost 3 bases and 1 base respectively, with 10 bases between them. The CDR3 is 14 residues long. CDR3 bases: TGTGCCAGCAGTTTCCGGGCCCCATCCTACGAGCAGTACTTC. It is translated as CASSFRAPSYEQYF.

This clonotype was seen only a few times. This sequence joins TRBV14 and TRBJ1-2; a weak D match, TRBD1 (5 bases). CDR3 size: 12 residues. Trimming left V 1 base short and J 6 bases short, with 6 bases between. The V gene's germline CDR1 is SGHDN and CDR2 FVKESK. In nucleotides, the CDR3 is TGTGCCAGCAGCCAAGGGGGCCATGGCTACACCTTC. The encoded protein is CASSQGGHGYTF.

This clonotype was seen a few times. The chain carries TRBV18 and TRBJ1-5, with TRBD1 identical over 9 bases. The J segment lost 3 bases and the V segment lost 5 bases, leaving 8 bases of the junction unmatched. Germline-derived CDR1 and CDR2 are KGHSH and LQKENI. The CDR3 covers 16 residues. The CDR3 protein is CASSRADRGFNQPQHF. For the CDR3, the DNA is TGTGCCAGCTCAAGGGCGGACAGGGGATTCAATCAGCCCCAGCATTTT.

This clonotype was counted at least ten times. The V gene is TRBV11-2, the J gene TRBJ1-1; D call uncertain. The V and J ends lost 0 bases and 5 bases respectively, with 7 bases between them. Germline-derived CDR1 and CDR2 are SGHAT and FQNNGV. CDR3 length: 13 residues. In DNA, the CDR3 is TGTGCCAGCAGCTTAGATGAAGTAACTGAAGCTTTCTTT. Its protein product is CASSLDEVTEAFF. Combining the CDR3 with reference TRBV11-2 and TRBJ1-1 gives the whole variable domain EAGVAQSPRYKIIEKRQSVAFWCNPISGHATLYWYQQILGQGPKLLIQFQNNGVVDDSQLPKDRFSAERLKGVDSTLKIQPAKLEDSAVYLCASSLDEVTEAFFGQGTRLTVV.

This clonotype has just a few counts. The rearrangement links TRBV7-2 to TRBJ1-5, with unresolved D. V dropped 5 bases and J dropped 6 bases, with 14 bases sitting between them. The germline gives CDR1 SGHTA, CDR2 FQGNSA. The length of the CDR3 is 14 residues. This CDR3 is CASSPDGWRQPQHF. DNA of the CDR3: TGTGCCAGCAGCCCGGATGGTTGGCGTCAGCCCCAGCATTTT.

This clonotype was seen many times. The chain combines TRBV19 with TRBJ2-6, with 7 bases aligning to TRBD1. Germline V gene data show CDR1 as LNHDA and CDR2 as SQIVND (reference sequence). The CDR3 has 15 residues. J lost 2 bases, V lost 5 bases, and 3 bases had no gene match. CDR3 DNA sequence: TGTGCCAGTAGTCAGACAGGGACTGGGGCCAACGTCCTGACTTTC. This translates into CASSQTGTGANVLTF.

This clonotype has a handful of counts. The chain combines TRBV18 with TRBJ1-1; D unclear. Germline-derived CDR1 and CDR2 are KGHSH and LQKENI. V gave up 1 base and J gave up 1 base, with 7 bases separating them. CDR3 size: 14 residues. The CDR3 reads CASSPQDRNTEAFF. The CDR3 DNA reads TGTGCCAGCTCACCACAGGATAGGAACACTGAAGCTTTCTTT.

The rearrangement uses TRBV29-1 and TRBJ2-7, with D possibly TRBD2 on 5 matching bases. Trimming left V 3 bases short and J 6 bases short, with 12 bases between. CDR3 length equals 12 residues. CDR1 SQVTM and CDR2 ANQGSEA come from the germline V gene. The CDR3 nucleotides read TGCAGCGTTGAGTCGGACTTCTCCGAGCAGTACTTC. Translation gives CSVESDFSEQYF.

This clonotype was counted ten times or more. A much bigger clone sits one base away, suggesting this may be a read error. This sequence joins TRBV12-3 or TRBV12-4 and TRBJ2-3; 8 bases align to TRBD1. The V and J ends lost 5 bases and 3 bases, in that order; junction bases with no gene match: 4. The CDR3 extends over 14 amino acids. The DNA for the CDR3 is TGTGCCAGCAGTCGGGACAGGTTAACAGATACGCAGTATTTT. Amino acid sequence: CASSRDRLTDTQYF.